Here is one T cell receptor (beta chain) with its context. The CDR3 has 14 amino acids. Germline CDR1 MNHNY, CDR2 SVGAGI (reference sequence). V gave up 2 bases and J gave up 3 bases, with 8 bases separating them. Clones were sequenced by immunoSEQ multiplex PCR, and TCRdb holds only the in-frame ones, with some missing. The data hold tens of thousands of clones, with roughly 92% observed a single time. The source of the sample is a study of OX40 agonist ivuxolimab in advanced cancers. The sequence was obtained from an adult with an advanced solid tumor such as melanoma, head and neck, liver or kidney cancer. The sample in question was CD4+ or CD8+ T cells sorted from blood, obtained in a trial of the OX40 agonist ivuxolimab. The genes are TRBV6-6 and TRBJ1-5; perhaps TRBD1 as D (6 bases). The CDR3 here is CASSYPGVNQPQHF. CDR3 coding DNA: TGTGCCAGCAGTTACCCAGGGGTCAATCAGCCCCAGCATTTT.